The 11 T cell receptor beta chains listed next were all sequenced from one sample in a study of OX40 agonist ivuxolimab in advanced cancers. Method: immunoSEQ multiplex PCR; TCRdb's copy keeps in-frame clones and lacks some. Seen here are tens of thousands of clones, roughly 89% observed once, and the top ten hold around 12%. The material sequenced was CD4+ or CD8+ T cells sorted from blood, taken in a trial of the OX40 agonist ivuxolimab. These receptors came from an adult with an advanced solid tumor such as melanoma, head and neck, liver or kidney cancer.

This chain joins TRBV19 and TRBJ1-3; TRBD1 matches 7 bases. The CDR3 covers 16 residues. V was clipped by 7 bases and J by 0 bases; unmatched bases: 9. The V gene's germline CDR1 is LNHDA and CDR2 SQIVND (reference sequence). CDR3 sequence: CASTPTGQISGNTIYF. The CDR3 DNA follows: TGTGCCAGTACCCCGACGGGACAGATCTCTGGAAACACCATATATTTT.

The chain combines TRBV7-9 with TRBJ2-2; D gene ambiguous. The CDR3 has 14 residues. Trimming removed 5 bases at V and 5 bases at J, with 12 bases between. Germline V gene data show CDR1 as SEHNR and CDR2 as FQNEAQ (reference sequence). CDR3 amino acids: CASSRPELTGELFF. The CDR3 DNA sequence: TGTGCCAGCAGCCGGCCGGAGCTAACCGGGGAGCTGTTTTTT.

The chain has TRBV5-1 and TRBJ1-1, with no clear D. Trimming removed 0 bases at V and 1 base at J, with 10 bases between. This CDR3 is 15 amino acids long. Germline V gene lookup returns CDR1 SGHRS and CDR2 YFSETQ. In DNA form, the CDR3 reads TGCGCCAGCAGCTTGGTGGTTGCTACGAACACTGAAGCTTTCTTT. It is translated as CASSLVVATNTEAFF.

This clone appeared a few times. This chain joins TRBV5-1 and TRBJ2-3; D uncertain. The V end was cut by 4 bases, the J end by 2 bases, with 17 bases between. The CDR3 length is 16 residues. From germline, CDR1 is SGHRS and CDR2 YFSETQ. The CDR3: CASSPGWVMSTDTQYF. In DNA form, the CDR3 reads TGCGCCAGCAGCCCCGGGTGGGTTATGTCCACAGATACGCAGTATTTT.

This sequence joins TRBV19 and TRBJ1-1, with 7 nucleotides matching TRBD1. Trimming took 4 bases from V and 4 from J; bases not matched to a gene: 6. The germline gives CDR1 LNHDA, CDR2 SQIVND (reference sequence). The CDR3 sequence is 14 residues long. This chain's CDR3 is CASSTGQASTEAFF. For the CDR3, the DNA is TGTGCCAGTAGTACTGGACAGGCCAGCACTGAAGCTTTCTTT.

The chain has TRBV5-1 and TRBJ1-1; no firm D call. This CDR3 comprises 15 residues. V was trimmed by 1 base and J by 2 bases, leaving 12 bases between them. CDR1 is SGHRS, CDR2 YFSETQ, per germline. CDR3 DNA: TGCGCCAGCAGCTTGTGGGCACAAACAAACACTGAAGCTTTCTTT. It yields the protein CASSLWAQTNTEAFF.

The V gene is TRBV4-1, the J gene TRBJ1-1; 9 bases align to TRBD1. The CDR3 loop spans 15 amino acids. Per germline, CDR1 MGHRA and CDR2 YSYEKL. Trimming removed 1 base from V and 7 bases from J; junction bases left unmatched: 7. CDR3 in DNA: TGCGCCAGCAGCCAAGCCCCCGGGACAGGGTTTGAAGCTTTCTTT. The encoded protein is CASSQAPGTGFEAFF.

This clone was seen a few times. V and J are TRBV7-9 and TRBJ1-5; 11 bases are shared with TRBD1. Germline V lookup: CDR1 SEHNR, CDR2 FQNEAQ (reference sequence). Trimming cost V 5 bases and J 7 bases; bases outside gene matches: 7. CDR3 length: 15 residues. The CDR3 is CASSPGQGAQQPQHF. In DNA form, the CDR3 reads TGTGCCAGCAGCCCCGGACAGGGGGCGCAACAGCCCCAGCATTTT.

V usage is TRBV6-5 and J usage is TRBJ2-1; the D call may be TRBD1 or TRBD2 (5 bases each). In germline, CDR1 is MNHEY, CDR2 SVGAGI. V lost 0 bases and J 2 bases, leaving 11 bases between the germline ends. This CDR3 spans 16 amino acids. The CDR3 DNA follows: TGTGCCAGCAGTTACTCGGGCCAGGGACCCTACAATGAGCAGTTCTTC. This gives the protein CASSYSGQGPYNEQFF.

This clone has more than one count but fewer than ten. This chain uses TRBV21-1 with TRBJ1-5; the D segment call TRBD1 is taken from the table without a DNA check. TRBV21-1 has pseudogene status. This CDR3 has 17 amino acids. CDR3 in amino acids: CASSKEGKGSSNQPQHF. The CDR3 region has the DNA TGTGCCAGCAGCAAAGAGGGCAAGGGGTCGAGCAATCAGCCCCAGCATTTT.

The chain joins TRBV4-2 to TRBJ2-7; perhaps TRBD2 as D (5 bases). From germline, CDR1 is LGHNA and CDR2 YNFKEQ. V was trimmed by 4 bases and J by 5 bases, leaving 18 bases between them. The CDR3 loop spans 15 amino acids. The CDR3 DNA reads TGTGCCAGCAGCCCGCGAGAGGGATCGGTCGACGAGCAGTACTTC. As protein: CASSPREGSVDEQYF.